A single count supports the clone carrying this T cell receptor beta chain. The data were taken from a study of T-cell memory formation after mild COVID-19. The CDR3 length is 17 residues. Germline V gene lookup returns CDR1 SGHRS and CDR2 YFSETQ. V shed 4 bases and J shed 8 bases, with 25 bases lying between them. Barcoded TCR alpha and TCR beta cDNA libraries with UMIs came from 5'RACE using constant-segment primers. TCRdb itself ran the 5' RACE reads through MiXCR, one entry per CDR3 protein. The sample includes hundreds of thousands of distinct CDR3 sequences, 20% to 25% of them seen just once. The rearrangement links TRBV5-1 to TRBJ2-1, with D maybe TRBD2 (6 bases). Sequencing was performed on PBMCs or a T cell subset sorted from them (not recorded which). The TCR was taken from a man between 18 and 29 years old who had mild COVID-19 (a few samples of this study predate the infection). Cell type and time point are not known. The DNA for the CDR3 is TGCGCCAGCAGCACGGAGGGAACCAGGGCTTGGATTTATGAGCAGTTCTTC. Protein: CASSTEGTRAWIYEQFF.